This entry describes one T cell receptor (beta chain). Its antigen remains unknown. The data stem from a study of cytomegalovirus exposure and HLA in healthy donors. The overall study: From HLA-typed donors, an early data release held some 80 million unique TCRs. The study's findings and limits: As a later analysis revealed, the rate of TCR association differed by HLA locus, with DRB1 most and HLA-C fewest. Researchers reportedly found TCR beta sequences accurately predicted most subjects' HLA-A and HLA-B alleles.

60 Vbeta and 13 Jbeta primers were used in PCR. Clones were read by immunoSEQ multiplex PCR, and TCRdb kept only the in-frame ones, dropping some. The sample shows 180,000 or so clones, approximately 83% of them seen only once. Sequenced sample: PBMCs. The TCR comes from a man in his late teens or twenties in good health and CMV-seropositive.

In nucleotides, the CDR3 is TGTGCCAGCAGCTTAGGGCAAAGGGGGGGAGGAAACACCATATATTTT. Its protein is CASSLGQRGGGNTIYF. The chain carries TRBV7-8 and TRBJ1-3; D is possibly TRBD1 (6 bases). The CDR3 contains 16 residues. Trimming stripped 1 base from V and 4 bases from J, with 14 bases between. From germline, CDR1 is SGHVS and CDR2 FQNEAQ.